Reported below is one TCR beta chain. Its matching antigen is unknown. This specimen belongs to a study of T cell repertoires in cytomegalovirus infection. Study-level information: Peptides in the study included HLA-C-restricted and HLA-B-restricted CMV epitopes. It was the public TCR beta signatures that indicated both CMV infection and matching HLA type.

CDR1 and CDR2 from the germline V gene are DFQATT and SNEGSKA (reference sequence). The CDR3 runs 13 residues. Trimming took off 3 bases at V and 2 bases at J, with 11 bases between the two ends. Whole-study findings and limits: HLA-C-restricted CMV-specific TCR beta clonotypes were dominant in the ex vivo response.

TCRdb passed the reads through MiXCR, listing each CDR3 protein once. The table includes about 830,000 distinct CDR3 sequences, over 25% detected once. This receptor was taken from a human donor in good health (CMV status not recorded). Some clones in this sample may be carry-over from other donors' samples. The genes are TRBV20-1 and TRBJ2-7; no definite D call. Sequences were derived from cultured CD8+ T cells from PBMCs, sampled from culture after CMV antigen stimulation. The DNA for the CDR3 is TGCAGTGCTAGTTTCAACGTCGCCTACGAGCAGTACGTC. This sequence encodes CSASFNVAYEQYV.